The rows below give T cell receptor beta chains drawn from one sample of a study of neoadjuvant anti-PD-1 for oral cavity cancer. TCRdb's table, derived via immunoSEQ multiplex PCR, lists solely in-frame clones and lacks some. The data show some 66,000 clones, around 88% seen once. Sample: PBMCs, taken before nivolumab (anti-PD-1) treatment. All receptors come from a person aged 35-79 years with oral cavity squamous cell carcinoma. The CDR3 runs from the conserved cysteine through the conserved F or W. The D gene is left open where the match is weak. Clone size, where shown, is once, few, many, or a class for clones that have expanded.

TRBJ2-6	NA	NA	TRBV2	CASSWRSGANVLTF	TGTGCCAGCAGTTGGCGTTCTGGGGCCAACGTCCTGACTTTC
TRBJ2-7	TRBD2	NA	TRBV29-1	CSVGGGLAGGSGEQYF	TGCAGCGTTGGAGGGGGACTAGCGGGAGGGAGTGGGGAGCAGTACTTC
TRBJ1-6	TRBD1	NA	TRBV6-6	CASRKGQNNSPLHF	TGTGCCAGCAGAAAGGGACAGAATAATTCACCCCTCCACTTT
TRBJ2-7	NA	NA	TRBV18	CASSPSVPYEQYF	TGTGCCAGCTCACCATCGGTCCCTTACGAGCAGTACTTC
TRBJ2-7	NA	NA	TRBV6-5	CASSYEAGTERGQYF	TGTGCCAGCAGTTACGAGGCCGGGACTGAAAGAGGGCAGTACTTC
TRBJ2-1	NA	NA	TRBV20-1	CSARDRREQFF	TGCAGTGCTAGAGATAGAAGGGAGCAGTTCTTC
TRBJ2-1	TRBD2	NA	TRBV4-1	CASSRPSGRFEQFF	TGCGCCAGCAGCCGGCCTAGCGGGAGATTTGAGCAGTTCTTC
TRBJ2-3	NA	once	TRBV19	CASRHGRGTDTQYF	TGTGCCAGTAGACACGGACGCGGCACAGATACGCAGTATTTT
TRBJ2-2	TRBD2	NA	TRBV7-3	CASSTRLAGANTGELFF	TGTGCCAGCAGTACTCGACTAGCGGGAGCGAACACCGGGGAGCTGTTTTTT
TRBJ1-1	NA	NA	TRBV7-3	CASSLTDRNTEAFF	TGTGCCAGCAGCCTCACCGACAGGAACACTGAAGCTTTCTTT
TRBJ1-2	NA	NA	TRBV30	CAWSTRGGYTF	TGTGCCTGGAGTACTCGGGGGGGCTACACCTTC
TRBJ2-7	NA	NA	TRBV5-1	CASSLPAYEQYF	TGCGCCAGCAGCTTGCCGGCCTACGAGCAGTACTTC
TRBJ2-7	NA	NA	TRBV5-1	CASTPDWTSSYEQYF	TGCGCCAGCACCCCGGACTGGACAAGCTCCTACGAGCAGTACTTC
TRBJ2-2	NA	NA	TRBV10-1	CASSDRDSRGHGELFF	TGCGCCAGCAGTGACAGGGACTCCCGAGGGCACGGGGAGCTGTTTTTT
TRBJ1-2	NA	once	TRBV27	CASSLFNSNYGYTF	TGTGCCAGCAGTTTATTCAACTCTAACTATGGCTACACCTTC
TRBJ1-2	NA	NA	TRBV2	CASSAPTAYGYTF	TGTGCCAGCAGTGCCCCGACAGCCTATGGCTACACCTTC
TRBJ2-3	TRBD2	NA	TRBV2	CASSDAGVGTDTQYF	TGTGCCAGCAGTGACGCGGGGGTCGGCACAGATACGCAGTATTTT
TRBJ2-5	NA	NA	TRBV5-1	CASSLGQFQETQYF	TGCGCCAGCAGCCTCGGACAGTTCCAAGAGACCCAGTACTTC
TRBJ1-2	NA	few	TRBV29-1	CSVGGRDRGYTF	TGCAGCGTTGGAGGTAGGGACCGTGGCTACACCTTC
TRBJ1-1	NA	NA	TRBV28	CASTGAEKMGTEAFF	TGTGCCAGCACAGGGGCTGAGAAAATGGGCACTGAAGCTTTCTTT
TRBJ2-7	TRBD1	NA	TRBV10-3	CAISDQLDRGFEQYF	TGTGCCATCAGTGATCAGTTGGACAGGGGGTTCGAGCAGTACTTC
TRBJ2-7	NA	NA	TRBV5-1	CASSRTGGHYEQYF	TGCGCCAGCAGCAGAACTGGTGGACACTACGAGCAGTACTTC
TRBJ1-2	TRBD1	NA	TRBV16	CASSQSKGGGRERSYGYTF	TGTGCCAGCAGCCAATCGAAGGGAGGGGGCAGGGAGCGAAGCTATGGCTACACCTTC
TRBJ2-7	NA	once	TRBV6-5	CASSSGRTYEQYF	TGTGCCAGCAGTTCGGGCAGAACCTACGAGCAGTACTTC
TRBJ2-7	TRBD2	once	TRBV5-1	CASSPRTSGSSYEQYF	TGCGCCAGCAGCCCCCGGACTAGCGGCAGCTCCTACGAGCAGTACTTC
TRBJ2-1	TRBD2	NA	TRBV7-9	CASSSSGGLSYNEQFF	TGTGCCAGCAGCTCTAGCGGGGGGCTCTCCTACAATGAGCAGTTCTTC
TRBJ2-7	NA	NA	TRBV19	CASSIGWGYEQYF	TGTGCCAGTAGTATAGGTTGGGGTTACGAGCAGTACTTC
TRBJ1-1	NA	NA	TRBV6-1	CASRPGEGWTEAFF	TGTGCCAGCAGACCCGGGGAAGGGTGGACTGAAGCTTTCTTT
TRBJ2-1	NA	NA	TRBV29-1	CSVGSNEQFF	TGCAGCGTTGGAAGCAATGAGCAGTTCTTC
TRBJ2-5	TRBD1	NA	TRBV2	CASRPGTGGKETQYF	TGTGCCAGCAGACCCGGGACAGGGGGCAAAGAGACCCAGTACTTC
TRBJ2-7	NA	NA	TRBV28	CASSLAGLYEQYF	TGTGCCAGCAGTTTGGCAGGACTCTACGAGCAGTACTTC
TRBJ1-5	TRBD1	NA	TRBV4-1	CASSPEDRGNNQPQHF	TGCGCCAGCAGCCCCGAGGACAGGGGCAACAATCAGCCCCAGCATTTT
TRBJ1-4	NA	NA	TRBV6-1	CASSEREKSTNEKLFF	TGTGCCAGCAGTGAACGGGAAAAGTCAACTAATGAAAAACTGTTTTTT
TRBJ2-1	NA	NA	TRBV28	CATGLTGFNEQFF	TGTGCCACCGGATTAACAGGGTTCAATGAGCAGTTCTTC
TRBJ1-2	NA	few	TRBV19	CASSATRGGYGYTF	TGTGCCAGTAGTGCCACGCGGGGTGGCTATGGCTACACCTTC
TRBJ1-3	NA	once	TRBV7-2	CASSPPGGAFGNTIYF	TGTGCCAGCAGCCCACCCGGGGGGGCGTTTGGAAACACCATATATTTT
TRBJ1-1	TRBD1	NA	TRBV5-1	CASSTGQGLNTEAFF	TGCGCCAGCAGCACTGGACAGGGCTTGAACACTGAAGCTTTCTTT
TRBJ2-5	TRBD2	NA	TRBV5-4	CASSLIAGGPAETQYF	TGTGCCAGCAGCTTAATAGCGGGGGGGCCAGCCGAGACCCAGTACTTC
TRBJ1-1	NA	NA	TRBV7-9	CASSPKMGGTEAFF	TGTGCCAGCAGCCCAAAGATGGGGGGCACTGAAGCTTTCTTT
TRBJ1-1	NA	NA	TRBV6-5	CASRDRLNTEAFF	TGTGCCAGCAGGGACAGACTGAACACTGAAGCTTTCTTT
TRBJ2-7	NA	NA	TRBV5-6	CASSDGYSYEQYF	TGTGCCAGCTCGGACGGTTACTCCTACGAGCAGTACTTC
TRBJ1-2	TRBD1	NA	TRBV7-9	CASSLGQGNYGYTF	TGTGCCAGCAGCCTAGGACAGGGAAACTATGGCTACACCTTC
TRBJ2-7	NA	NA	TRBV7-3	CASSPPGGEQYF	TGTGCCAGCAGCCCCCCCGGCGGCGAGCAGTACTTC
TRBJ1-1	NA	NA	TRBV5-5	CASSLTGESEAFF	TGTGCCAGCAGCTTGACCGGGGAATCTGAAGCTTTCTTT
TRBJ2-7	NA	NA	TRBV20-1	CSAKTGYEQYF	TGCAGTGCGAAGACGGGCTACGAGCAGTACTTC
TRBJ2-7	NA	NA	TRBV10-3	CAISETDSKASYEQYF	TGTGCCATCAGTGAAACCGACAGCAAAGCCTCCTACGAGCAGTACTTC
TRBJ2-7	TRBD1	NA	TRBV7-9	CASSWDEFGTEYF	TGTGCCAGCAGCTGGGATGAATTCGGGACAGAGTACTTC
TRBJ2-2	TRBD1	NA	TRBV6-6	CASRRTGDTGELFF	TGTGCCAGCAGAAGGACAGGGGACACCGGGGAGCTGTTTTTT